This TCR beta chain is from a study of blood T cell repertoires in COVID-19. In the study overall: Sites across the United States, Italy and Spain contributed samples from acute and convalescent COVID-19. The cDNA or gDNA used as material had been derived from T cells, B-cell-depleted T cells, or PBMCs.

Trimming took 4 bases from V and 6 from J; bases not matched to a gene: 5. Germline CDR1 and CDR2: SNHLY and FYNNEI. The CDR3 runs to 14 residues. Profiled with immunoSEQ multiplex PCR; TCRdb holds only in-frame clones, not every one. Here the sample spans 180,000 or so clones, roughly 88% being singletons. Enrolled through a virtual design, the participants were between 18 and 89 years of age and came from some 26 US areas. The study assigned cohorts using participant-reported clinical history. This sequence originates from a woman aged 60-70 years who had recovered from COVID-19. The rearrangement uses TRBV2 and TRBJ2-3; 9 nucleotides align to TRBD2. The material sequenced was PBMCs or T cells enriched from blood (not recorded which). The CDR3 region is CASSAEREADTQYF. In nucleotides, the CDR3 is TGTGCCAGCAGTGCCGAGCGGGAGGCCGATACGCAGTATTTT. Full variable domain (remainder filled in from reference TRBV2 and TRBJ2-3): EPEVTQTPSHQVTQMGQEVILRCVPISNHLYFYWYRQILGQKVEFLVSFYNNEISEKSEIFDDQFSVERPDGSNFTLKIRSTKLEDSAMYFCASSAEREADTQYFGPGTRLTVL.